Listed here are 16 T cell receptor beta chains from one sample, sequenced in a study of T cell responses to AZD1222 COVID-19 vaccine. Some clones are missing from TCRdb's copy, which holds only in-frame ones; the method was immunoSEQ multiplex PCR. The sample lists some 55,000 clones, 87% occurring once. Material: peripheral blood, obtained on day 0 of AZD1222 vaccination. The source of these receptors is an adult in good health.

The V call is TRBV6-1, the J call TRBJ2-3; TRBD1 agrees at 7 bases. Losses at the gene ends were 3 bases for V and 3 bases for J; bases not matched to a gene: 6. The CDR3 spans 15 residues. Germline lookup yields CDR1 MNHNS and CDR2 SASEGT. CDR3 loop: CASSDRQGWTDTQYF. Here the CDR3 DNA reads TGTGCCAGCAGTGACAGACAGGGATGGACAGATACGCAGTATTTT.

This chain joins TRBV5-6 and TRBJ1-1, with D possibly TRBD1 on 6 matching bases. Trimming left V 2 bases short and J 10 bases short, with 12 bases between. The CDR3 loop spans 12 amino acids. Germline V lookup: CDR1 SGHDT, CDR2 YYEEEE. The CDR3 sequence is CASSFPPGAAFF. The CDR3 bases are TGTGCCAGCAGCTTCCCCCCAGGGGCAGCTTTCTTT.

The chain links TRBV4-2 to TRBJ2-2; weak D call: TRBD2 (5 bases). The CDR3 has 14 amino acids. The V gene's germline CDR1 is LGHNA and CDR2 YNFKEQ. V dropped 0 bases and J dropped 7 bases, with 9 bases sitting between them. The CDR3 region is CASSQETGSGELFF. The CDR3 region has the DNA TGTGCCAGCAGCCAAGAAACGGGGAGCGGGGAGCTGTTTTTT.

The chain is built from TRBV28 and TRBJ1-2, with 7 bases aligning to TRBD1. The CDR3 sequence is 19 residues long. CDR1 is MDHEN and CDR2 is SYDVKM in the germline V gene. The V and J ends lost 4 bases and 0 bases, in that order; junction bases with no gene match: 17. CDR3 amino acids: CASSSRPRTGLSTNYGYTF. In nucleotides, the CDR3 is TGTGCCAGCAGTTCCCGGCCCCGGACAGGCCTTTCAACTAACTATGGCTACACCTTC.

V usage is TRBV6-2 or TRBV6-3 and J usage is TRBJ2-7; 9 bases map to TRBD2. Germline CDR1 reads MNHEY; CDR2 reads SVGEGT. Losses at the gene ends were 4 bases for V and 0 bases for J; bases not matched to a gene: 4. The CDR3 is 15 amino acids. CDR3 coding DNA: TGTGCCAGCAGTTCCCTAGCGGGAAGCTCCTACGAGCAGTACTTC. Translation gives CASSSLAGSSYEQYF.

This rearrangement joins TRBV18 to TRBJ1-4, with a tentative D call TRBD1 (6 bases). The CDR3 covers 15 residues. The V end was cut by 6 bases, the J end by 4 bases, with 15 bases between. Germline loops: CDR1 KGHSH, CDR2 LQKENI. CDR3: CASSLRGGVNEKLFF. As DNA, the CDR3 is TGTGCCAGCTCCCTGAGGGGGGGAGTTAATGAAAAACTGTTTTTT. Looking up the rest from reference TRBV18 and TRBJ1-4 gives the full variable domain: NAGVMQNPRHLVRRRGQEARLRCSPMKGHSHVYWYRQLPEEGLKFMVYLQKENIIDESGMPKERFSAEFPKEGPSILRIQQVVRGDSAAYFCASSLRGGVNEKLFFGSGTQLSVL.

The V gene is TRBV10-1, the J gene TRBJ1-1; TRBD1 matches at 7 bases. With 7 bases clipped from V and 5 bases from J, the junction kept 7 bases outside the gene matches. The CDR3 has 13 amino acids. Per germline, CDR1 WNHNN and CDR2 SYGVQD (reference sequence). CDR3 amino acids: CASMFQGGTEAFF. DNA of the CDR3: TGCGCCAGCATGTTTCAGGGGGGGACTGAAGCTTTCTTT.

The genes are TRBV7-3 and TRBJ2-7; 11 bases line up with TRBD1. This CDR3 contains 15 residues. J lost 3 bases, V lost 5 bases, and 6 bases had no gene match. Germline V gives CDR1 SGHTA, CDR2 FQGTGA. The CDR3 is CASSPGQGGFYEQYF. As DNA, the CDR3 is TGTGCCAGCAGCCCGGGACAGGGGGGATTCTACGAGCAGTACTTC.

The chain joins TRBV7-2 to TRBJ2-3; no firm D call. The germline V and J ends were trimmed by 5 bases and 6 bases, with 9 bases remaining between them. The CDR3 extends over 12 amino acids. Germline assignment: CDR1 SGHTA and CDR2 FQGNSA. CDR3 sequence: CASSPLGDTQYF. CDR3 in DNA: TGTGCCAGCAGCCCCCTGGGTGATACGCAGTATTTT. The whole variable domain, remainder taken from reference TRBV7-2 and TRBJ2-3, is GAGVSQSPSNKVTEKGKDVELRCDPISGHTALYWYRQSLGQGLEFLIYFQGNSAPDKSGLPSDRFSAERTGGSVSTLTIQRTQQEDSAVYLCASSPLGDTQYFGPGTRLTVL.

This clone has just one count. V is TRBV4-1 and J is TRBJ2-1; D unresolved. Trimming removed 0 bases at V and 8 bases at J, with 14 bases between. CDR1 and CDR2 (germline): MGHRA, YSYEKL. The CDR3 covers 15 residues. CDR3 sequence reads: CASSQDGRQAHEQFF. The CDR3 DNA reads as TGCGCCAGCAGCCAAGATGGTCGGCAGGCGCATGAGCAGTTCTTC.

The chain uses TRBV10-3 and TRBJ2-5; D remains unclear. The CDR3 loop spans 15 amino acids. Germline lookup yields CDR1 ENHRY and CDR2 SYGVKD. The germline V and J ends were trimmed by 2 bases and 3 bases, with 13 bases remaining between them. The CDR3: CAISEPAPAKETQYF. The CDR3 DNA sequence: TGTGCCATCAGTGAGCCTGCGCCCGCTAAAGAGACCCAGTACTTC.

The rearrangement links TRBV6-5 to TRBJ2-7; a possible D gene is TRBD1 (6 bases). The CDR3 runs to 14 residues. Looked up from germline, CDR1 is MNHEY and CDR2 is SVGAGI. V lost 1 base and J lost 6, with 13 bases in between. The DNA of the CDR3 is TGTGCCAGCAGTTACTTCCGTGGGGGCGGCGAGCAGTACTTC. Translated: CASSYFRGGGEQYF.

The chain employs TRBV20-1 and TRBJ2-5; D unresolved. This CDR3 has 13 amino acids. The V gene lost 3 bases and the J gene lost 4 bases, with 12 bases spanning the gap. Germline V lookup: CDR1 DFQATT, CDR2 SNEGSKA (reference sequence). CDR3 coding DNA: TGCAGTGCTAGTAATACAGCCGGAGAGACCCAGTACTTC. Amino acid sequence: CSASNTAGETQYF.

The chain combines TRBV5-1 with TRBJ1-1; D is undetermined. CDR1 is SGHRS, CDR2 YFSETQ, per germline. The CDR3 has 13 residues. Trimming left V 2 bases short and J 1 base short, with 6 bases between. The CDR3 DNA reads as TGCGCCAGCAGCTTCCGACAGAACACTGAAGCTTTCTTT. It yields the protein CASSFRQNTEAFF.

The CDR3 DNA sequence: TGTGCCAGCAGCTCCCGAGACAGGGGTAGCACTGAAGCTTTCTTT. Amino acid sequence: CASSSRDRGSTEAFF. This chain links TRBV7-6 with TRBJ1-1; 8 bases map to TRBD1. This CDR3 is 15 amino acids long. The trim removed 4 bases at V and 4 bases at J, leaving 8 bases unmatched. The V gene's germline CDR1 is SGHVS and CDR2 FNYEAQ.

This chain joins TRBV6-5 and TRBJ2-6; D unresolved. Deletions cut 7 bases from V and 0 bases from J, with 7 bases between. The germline gives CDR1 MNHEY, CDR2 SVGAGI. The CDR3 runs 14 residues. In DNA, the CDR3 is TGTGCCAGCACCGCCTACTCTGGGGCCAACGTCCTGACTTTC. This encodes CASTAYSGANVLTF.